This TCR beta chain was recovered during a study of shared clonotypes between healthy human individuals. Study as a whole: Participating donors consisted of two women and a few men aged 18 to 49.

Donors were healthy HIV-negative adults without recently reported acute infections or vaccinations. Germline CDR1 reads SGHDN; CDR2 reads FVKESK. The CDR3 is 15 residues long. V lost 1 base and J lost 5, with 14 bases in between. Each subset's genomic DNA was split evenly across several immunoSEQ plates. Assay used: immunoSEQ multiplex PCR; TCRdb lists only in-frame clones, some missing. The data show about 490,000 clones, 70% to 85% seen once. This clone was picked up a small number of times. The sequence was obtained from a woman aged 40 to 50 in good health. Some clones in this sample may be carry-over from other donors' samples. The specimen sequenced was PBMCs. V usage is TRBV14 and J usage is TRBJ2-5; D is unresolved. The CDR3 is CASSQGSLVGETQYF. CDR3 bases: TGTGCCAGCAGCCAAGGGTCCCTAGTTGGGGAGACCCAGTACTTC. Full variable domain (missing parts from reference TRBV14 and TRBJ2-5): EAGVTQFPSHSVIEKGQTVTLRCDPISGHDNLYWYRRVMGKEIKFLLHFVKESKQDESGMPNNRFLAERTGGTYSTLKVQPAELEDSGVYFCASSQGSLVGETQYFGPGTRLLVL.